These T cell receptor beta chains were read from a single sample in a study of blood T cell repertoires in COVID-19. TCRdb's copy holds only in-frame clones and misses some; the assay was immunoSEQ multiplex PCR. The sample records about 37,000 clones, about 90% being singletons. Sample: peripheral blood. Every receptor here comes from a woman aged 25 to 45 in a cohort sampled during active COVID-19. Both conserved end residues are part of each CDR3. The D gene is left open where the match is weak. Clone size is not always given. Where it is, it says once, few, many or a class for expanded clones.

v_gene	j_gene	abundance	d_gene	CDR3nt	CDR3aa
TRBV7-2	TRBJ2-3	.	.	TGTGCCAGCAGCCCTCGGGGGTTCACAGATACGCAGTATTTT	CASSPRGFTDTQYF
TRBV2	TRBJ2-5	.	.	TGTGCCAGCAGTGAGTCCAACCGGCGGGGCGGGGAGACCCAGTACTTC	CASSESNRRGGETQYF
TRBV18	TRBJ2-2	.	TRBD2	TGTGCCAGCTCACCCTTGGGACTAGCGGGAGGACCGACGAACACCGGGGAGCTGTTTTTT	CASSPLGLAGGPTNTGELFF
TRBV6-4	TRBJ2-1	.	.	TGTGCCAGCAGTGATAACCTATCAGGGAATGAGCAGTTCTTC	CASSDNLSGNEQFF
TRBV5-1	TRBJ2-3	.	TRBD2	TGCGCCAGCAGCAGATTAACTAGCGGGAGGACCACAGATACGCAGTATTTT	CASSRLTSGRTTDTQYF
TRBV30	TRBJ1-1	.	TRBD1	TGTGCCTGGAGTGAACAGGGGAGTGGGACTGAAGCTTTCTTT	CAWSEQGSGTEAFF
TRBV6-5	TRBJ1-6	.	TRBD1	TGTGCCAGCAGGACGGGACAGTATAATTCACCCCTCCACTTT	CASRTGQYNSPLHF
TRBV7-2	TRBJ2-7	once	TRBD2	TGTGCCAGCAGCTCTCGGGGGGTAGGTAGCGGGACCCACGAGCAGTACTTC	CASSSRGVGSGTHEQYF
TRBV19	TRBJ2-5	.	.	TGTGCCACCAATATAGGTATCGGGGAGACCCAGTACTTC	CATNIGIGETQYF
TRBV11-2	TRBJ2-5	.	.	TGTGCCAGCAGCTCCGGGACTCCCCAGTACTTC	CASSSGTPQYF
TRBV19	TRBJ2-3	.	TRBD2	TGTGCCAGTAGTCCCTGGAGGACTAGCGGGAGGGGAGGGGATACGCAGTATTTT	CASSPWRTSGRGGDTQYF
TRBV27	TRBJ1-5	.	TRBD1	TGTGCCAGCAGGGGAACAGGGGGTAGCAATCAGCCCCAGCATTTT	CASRGTGGSNQPQHF
TRBV24-1	TRBJ2-4	.	TRBD1	TGTGCCACCAGCGGGACCGGGACAGCTAAGTACTTC	CATSGTGTAKYF
TRBV12-5	TRBJ2-7	once	TRBD2	TGTGCTAGTGGCCGCTCCGGGCGGGAGAGGTACGAGCAGTACTTC	CASGRSGRERYEQYF
TRBV2	TRBJ2-5	.	TRBD2	TGTGCCAGCAGTGGACAGACTAGCGGGAGAAAAGAGACCCAGTACTTC	CASSGQTSGRKETQYF
TRBV11-2	TRBJ2-1	.	TRBD2	TGTGCCAGCTTTTCACGCGGGGGGATCTACAATGAGCAGTTCTTC	CASFSRGGIYNEQFF
TRBV7-2	TRBJ1-1	.	.	TGTGCCAGCAGCCCGAGACGGGGGAACACTGAAGCTTTCTTT	CASSPRRGNTEAFF
TRBV25-1	TRBJ1-5	.	TRBD1	TGTGCCAGCAGTGGGGCATCCGGGACAGGGGACCAGCCCCAGCATTTT	CASSGASGTGDQPQHF
TRBV5-5	TRBJ2-1	.	.	TGTGCCAGCAGCTTGTACGGGTCCTACAATGAGCAGTTCTTC	CASSLYGSYNEQFF
TRBV7-8	TRBJ1-5	once	TRBD1	TGTGCCAGCAGCACCCGGACAGGGGTGCAGCCCCAGCATTTT	CASSTRTGVQPQHF
TRBV5-1	TRBJ2-1	.	.	TGCGCCAGCAGCTTGCGGCTAGGGACTTCAATATACAATGAGCAGTTCTTC	CASSLRLGTSIYNEQFF
TRBV28	TRBJ1-1	.	.	TGTGCCAGCGGTTGGGGGGTCACTGAAGCTTTCTTT	CASGWGVTEAFF
TRBV28	TRBJ1-5	.	TRBD1	TGTGCCAGCAGTGCCCCGGGACAGAATCAGCCCCAGCATTTT	CASSAPGQNQPQHF
TRBV3-1/TRBV3-2	TRBJ1-6	.	.	TGTGCCAGCAGCCAGATGCAGGGGATCTCCTATAATTCACCCCTCCACTTT	CASSQMQGISYNSPLHF
TRBV27	TRBJ1-2	.	TRBD1	TGTGCCAGTGCCTCAGGGGGGCAGATTGATGGCTACACCTTC	CASASGGQIDGYTF
TRBV4-1	TRBJ2-5	.	.	TGCGCCAGCAGCCAAATGGATGCGGGGTCTGAGACCCAGTACTTC	CASSQMDAGSETQYF
TRBV9	TRBJ2-1	.	TRBD2	TGTGCCAGCAGCGTAGTGGAGCGGGAGGTGAATGAGCAGTTCTTC	CASSVVEREVNEQFF
TRBV5-1	TRBJ2-5	.	TRBD1	TGCGCCAGCAGCTTGGGTTGGACAGGGGCTTGGGAGACCCAGTACTTC	CASSLGWTGAWETQYF
TRBV4-1	TRBJ2-3	once	.	TGCGCCAGCAGCCTCGAAGCGGTAACAGATACGCAGTATTTT	CASSLEAVTDTQYF
TRBV11-3	TRBJ2-7	.	.	TGTGCCAGCAGCTTAGATACCCCACACCGTGGAGCAGGGAAAAACTACGAGCAGTACTTC	CASSLDTPHRGAGKNYEQYF
TRBV7-3	TRBJ1-4	.	TRBD1	TGTGCCAGCAGCACAGGGGTTAATGAAAAACTGTTTTTT	CASSTGVNEKLFF
TRBV20-1	TRBJ2-7	.	.	TGCAGTGCTTCCATTTCCTACGAGCAGTACTTC	CSASISYEQYF
TRBV7-8	TRBJ1-1	.	.	TGTGCCAGCAGCTTGGGAGTCGCTAACTGGCAGATGAACACTGAAGCTTTCTTT	CASSLGVANWQMNTEAFF
TRBV20-1	TRBJ1-2	.	.	TGCAGTGCTAGACTCAGGCATGGCTACACCTTC	CSARLRHGYTF
TRBV27	TRBJ2-1	.	.	TGTGCCAGCAGTTTCGGGGGCGGCGGGAGCTACAATGAGCAGTTCTTC	CASSFGGGGSYNEQFF
TRBV6-6	TRBJ1-6	medium-sized	TRBD1	TGTGCCAGCAGGCTCACCGGGACAGATAATTCACCCCTCCACTTT	CASRLTGTDNSPLHF
TRBV18	TRBJ2-7	once	.	TGTGCCAGCTCACGTGTAACCTACGAGCAGTACTTC	CASSRVTYEQYF
TRBV5-6	TRBJ2-7	.	TRBD2	TGTGCCAGCAGCTTGGCCCTAGCGGGAGCCACCTCCTACGAGCAGTACTTC	CASSLALAGATSYEQYF
TRBV19	TRBJ2-1	.	TRBD1	TGTGCCAGTAGTAGGACAGGGGGCTATCATGAGCAGTTCTTC	CASSRTGGYHEQFF
TRBV13	TRBJ2-1	once	TRBD2	TGTGCCAGCAGCTTGGGGGGGTTGGATGAGCAGTTCTTC	CASSLGGLDEQFF
TRBV28	TRBJ2-2	.	.	TGTGCCAGCAGTTTCTTGAGCTCCGCCACCGGGGAGCTGTTTTTT	CASSFLSSATGELFF
TRBV6-5	TRBJ2-1	.	.	TGTGCCAGCAGTTACCGCCCGGGGTCGAGGGATGAGCAGTTCTTC	CASSYRPGSRDEQFF
TRBV15	TRBJ2-1	once	.	TGTGCCACCAGCAGAGATATCAGGTCATCCTACAATGAGCAGTTCTTC	CATSRDIRSSYNEQFF
TRBV19	TRBJ2-1	.	TRBD2	TGTGCCAGTAGTCTCCAGACTAGCGGGAGCTTATATGAGCAGTTCTTC	CASSLQTSGSLYEQFF
TRBV19	TRBJ1-1	.	TRBD1	TGTGCCAGTAGCCCGGGACAGGTGAACACTGAAGCTTTCTTT	CASSPGQVNTEAFF
TRBV5-1	TRBJ2-7	.	.	TGCGCCAGCAGCCCGCGGCGGGGCTGGTACGAGCAGTACTTC	CASSPRRGWYEQYF
TRBV4-1	TRBJ1-4	.	.	TGCGCCAGCAGCCAGGCCGGGGGGACGAATGAAAAACTGTTTTTT	CASSQAGGTNEKLFF
TRBV6-5	TRBJ2-1	.	TRBD2	TGTGCCAGCAGTTACGGGCTAGCGGGAATAAAAAATGAGCAGTTCTTC	CASSYGLAGIKNEQFF
TRBV7-3	TRBJ2-7	.	.	TGTGCCAGCAGCACGGTCCCACAGGACGAGCAGTACTTC	CASSTVPQDEQYF
TRBV6-1	TRBJ1-5	.	.	TGTGCCAGCAGTGAGGAAGGGGCCCGAGGCAATCAGCCCCAGCATTTT	CASSEEGARGNQPQHF
TRBV6-1	TRBJ2-7	once	TRBD1	TGTGCCAGCAGTGAAGGGCAGGGGGTCTCCTACGAGCAGTACTTC	CASSEGQGVSYEQYF